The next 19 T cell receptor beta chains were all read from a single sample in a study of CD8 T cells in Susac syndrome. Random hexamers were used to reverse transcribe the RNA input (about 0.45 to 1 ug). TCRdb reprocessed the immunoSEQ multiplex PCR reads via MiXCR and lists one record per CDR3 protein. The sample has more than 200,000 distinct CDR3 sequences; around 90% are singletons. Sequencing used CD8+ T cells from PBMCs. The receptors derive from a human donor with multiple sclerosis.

The CDR3 sequence: CASSLVLERGGPEQYF. The CDR3 nucleotides read TGTGCCAGCAGCTTAGTCTTAGAGAGGGGAGGGCCCGAGCAGTACTTC. The chain combines TRBV7-9 with TRBJ2-7; 7 nucleotides line up with TRBD2. Germline-derived CDR1 and CDR2 are SEHNR and FQNEAQ (reference sequence). After removal of 1 base from V and 6 bases from J, the junction contained 12 bases not matched to a gene. This CDR3 comprises 16 residues.

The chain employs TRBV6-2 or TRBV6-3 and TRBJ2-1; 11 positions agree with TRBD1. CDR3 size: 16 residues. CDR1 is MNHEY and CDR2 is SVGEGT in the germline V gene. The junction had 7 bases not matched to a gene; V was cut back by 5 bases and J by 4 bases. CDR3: CASSGDRDRGYNEQFF. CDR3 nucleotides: TGTGCCAGCAGTGGAGACCGGGACAGGGGGTACAATGAGCAGTTCTTC.

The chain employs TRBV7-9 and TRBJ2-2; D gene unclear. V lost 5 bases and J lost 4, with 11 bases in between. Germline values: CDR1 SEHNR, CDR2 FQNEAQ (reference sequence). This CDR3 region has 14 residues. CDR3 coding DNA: TGTGCCAGCAGCAACCCAGCTCCCACCGGGGAGCTGTTTTTT. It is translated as CASSNPAPTGELFF.

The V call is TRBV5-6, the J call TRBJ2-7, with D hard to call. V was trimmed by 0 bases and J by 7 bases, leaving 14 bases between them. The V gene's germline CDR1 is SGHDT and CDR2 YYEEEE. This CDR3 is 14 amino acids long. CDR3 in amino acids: CASSLGYWTMEQYF. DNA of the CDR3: TGTGCCAGCAGCTTGGGCTATTGGACCATGGAGCAGTACTTC.

CDR3: CASSMFKGDEQYF. The CDR3 coding sequence is TGTGCCAGTAGTATGTTTAAGGGCGACGAGCAGTACTTC. The J gene is TRBJ2-7, the V gene TRBV19; D not certain. Trimming took off 3 bases at V and 5 bases at J, with 11 bases between the two ends. The CDR3 loop spans 13 amino acids. The germline gives CDR1 LNHDA, CDR2 SQIVND (reference sequence).

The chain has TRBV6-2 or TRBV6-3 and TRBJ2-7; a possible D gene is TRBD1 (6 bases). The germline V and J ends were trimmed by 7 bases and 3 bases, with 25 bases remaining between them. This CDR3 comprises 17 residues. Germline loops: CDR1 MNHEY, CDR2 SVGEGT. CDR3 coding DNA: TGTGCCAGCACCCCAGGGGCAATCCGGCACCCTAACTACGAGCAGTACTTC. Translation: CASTPGAIRHPNYEQYF.

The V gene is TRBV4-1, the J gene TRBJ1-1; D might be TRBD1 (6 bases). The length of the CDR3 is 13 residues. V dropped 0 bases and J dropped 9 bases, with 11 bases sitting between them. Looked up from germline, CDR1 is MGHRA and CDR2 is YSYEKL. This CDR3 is CASSQEGTGQAFF. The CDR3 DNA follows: TGCGCCAGCAGCCAAGAAGGAACAGGGCAAGCTTTCTTT.

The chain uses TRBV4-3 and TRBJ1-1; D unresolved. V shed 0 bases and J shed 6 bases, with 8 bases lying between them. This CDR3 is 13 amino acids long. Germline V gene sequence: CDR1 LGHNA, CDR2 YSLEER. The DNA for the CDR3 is TGCGCCAGCAGCCAAGATATTAGGGCTGAAGCTTTCTTT. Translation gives CASSQDIRAEAFF.

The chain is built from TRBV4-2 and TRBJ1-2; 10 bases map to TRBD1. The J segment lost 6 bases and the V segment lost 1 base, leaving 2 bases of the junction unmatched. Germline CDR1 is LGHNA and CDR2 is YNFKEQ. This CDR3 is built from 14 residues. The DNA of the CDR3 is TGTGCCAGCAGCCAAGCGGGACAGGGGAATGGCTACACCTTC. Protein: CASSQAGQGNGYTF.

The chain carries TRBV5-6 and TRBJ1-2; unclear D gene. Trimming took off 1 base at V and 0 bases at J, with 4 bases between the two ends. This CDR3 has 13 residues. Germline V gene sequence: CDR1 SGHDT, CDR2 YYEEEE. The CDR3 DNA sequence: TGTGCCAGCAGCTTGTCCTCTAACTATGGCTACACCTTC. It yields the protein CASSLSSNYGYTF.

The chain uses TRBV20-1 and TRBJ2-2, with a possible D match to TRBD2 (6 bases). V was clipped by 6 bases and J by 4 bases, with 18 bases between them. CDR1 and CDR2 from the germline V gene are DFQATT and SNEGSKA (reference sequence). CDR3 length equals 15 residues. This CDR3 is CSAPAGGILTGELFF. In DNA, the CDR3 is TGCAGTGCCCCGGCGGGCGGGATCCTCACCGGGGAGCTGTTTTTT.

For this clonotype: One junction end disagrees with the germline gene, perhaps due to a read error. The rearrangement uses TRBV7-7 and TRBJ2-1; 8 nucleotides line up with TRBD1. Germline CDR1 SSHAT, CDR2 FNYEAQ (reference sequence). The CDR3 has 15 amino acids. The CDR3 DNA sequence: TGTGCTAGCAGCTTAGGCCAGGGGGCTCACAATGAGCAGTTCTTC. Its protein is CASSLGQGAHNEQFF.

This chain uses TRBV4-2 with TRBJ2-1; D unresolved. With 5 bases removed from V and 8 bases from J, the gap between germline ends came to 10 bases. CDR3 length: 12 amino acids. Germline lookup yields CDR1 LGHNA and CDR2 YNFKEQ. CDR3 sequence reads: CASSGPLDEQFF. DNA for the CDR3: TGTGCCAGCAGCGGCCCGTTGGATGAGCAGTTCTTC.

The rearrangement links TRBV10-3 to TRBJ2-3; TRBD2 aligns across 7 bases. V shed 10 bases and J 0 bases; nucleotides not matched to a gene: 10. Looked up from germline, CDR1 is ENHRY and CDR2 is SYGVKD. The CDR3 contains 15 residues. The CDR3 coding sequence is TGTGCCACTTCCCGGGGGGAGACTAGCACAGATACGCAGTATTTT. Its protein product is CATSRGETSTDTQYF.

This chain's CDR3 is CASGTQGNEGTQYF. The CDR3 region has the DNA TGTGCTAGTGGTACCCAGGGTAATGAGGGTACGCAGTATTTT. This sequence joins TRBV12-5 and TRBJ2-3, with D perhaps matching TRBD1 or TRBD2 (5 bases each). Trimming removed 5 bases at V and 8 bases at J, with 17 bases between. The CDR3 loop spans 14 amino acids. Germline V lookup: CDR1 LGHNT, CDR2 FRNRAP.

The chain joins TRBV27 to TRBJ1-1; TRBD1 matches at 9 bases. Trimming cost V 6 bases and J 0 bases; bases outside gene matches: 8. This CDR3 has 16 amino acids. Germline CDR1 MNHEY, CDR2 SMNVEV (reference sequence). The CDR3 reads CASSPKGTGLNTEAFF. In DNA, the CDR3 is TGTGCCAGCAGCCCTAAAGGGACAGGGCTGAACACTGAAGCTTTCTTT.

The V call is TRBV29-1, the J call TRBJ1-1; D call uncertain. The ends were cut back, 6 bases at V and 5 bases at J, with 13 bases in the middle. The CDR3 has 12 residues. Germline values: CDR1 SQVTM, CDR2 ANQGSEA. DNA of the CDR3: TGCAGCGTCCTTAGCTCCGGGACTGAAGCTTTCTTT. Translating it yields CSVLSSGTEAFF.

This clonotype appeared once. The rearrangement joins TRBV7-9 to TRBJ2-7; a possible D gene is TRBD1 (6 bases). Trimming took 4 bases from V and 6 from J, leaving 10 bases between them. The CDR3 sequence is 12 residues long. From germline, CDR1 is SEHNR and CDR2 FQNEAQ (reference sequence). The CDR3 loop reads CASSSGTPEQYF. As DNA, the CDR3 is TGTGCCAGCAGCTCCGGGACACCCGAGCAGTACTTC.

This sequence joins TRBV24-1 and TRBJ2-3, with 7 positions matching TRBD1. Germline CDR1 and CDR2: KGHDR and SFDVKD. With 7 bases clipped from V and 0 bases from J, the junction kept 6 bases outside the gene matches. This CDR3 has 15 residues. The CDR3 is CATSDRDTSTDTQYF. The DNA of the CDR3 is TGTGCCACCAGCGACAGGGACACTAGCACAGATACGCAGTATTTT.